Listed below are T cell receptor beta chains from one sample, sequenced in a study of early T cells in non-severe SARS-CoV-2 infection. MiXCR, run by TCRdb on the 5' RACE reads, gives a single entry per CDR3 protein. The repertoire consists of around 92,000 distinct CDR3 sequences, with roughly 9.6% occurring once and the leading ten covering 4.5% to 5.5%. Sequenced: whole blood. All receptors derive from an adult who was a healthcare worker with PCR-confirmed SARS-CoV-2 infection or an uninfected control (not recorded which). Each CDR3 is given with its conserved first and last residue. Fields, in order: D gene, clone size, V gene, J gene, CDR3 DNA, CDR3 protein. The D gene is left open where the match is weak. Clone size is not always given. Where it is, it says once, few, many or a class for expanded clones.

TRBD2	many	TRBV29-1	TRBJ2-1	TGCAGCGTTGATGGACTAGCGGGATTCAATGAGCAGTTCTTC	CSVDGLAGFNEQFF
.	few	TRBV18	TRBJ1-1	TGTGCCAGCTCACCGGCAGGAAGCACTGAAGCTTTCTTT	CASSPAGSTEAFF
.	.	TRBV5-4	TRBJ2-2	TGTGCCAGCAGGATAGACAGCCACGGGGAGCTGTTTTTT	CASRIDSHGELFF
.	few	TRBV4-2	TRBJ2-3	TGTGCCAGCAGCCAAGTTGGAGGGGACCCTTACACAGATACGCAGTATTTT	CASSQVGGDPYTDTQYF
TRBD1	.	TRBV12-3/TRBV12-4	TRBJ1-2	TGTGCCAGCAGTTTAGGTATCTGGGACAGGTTCTATGGCTACACCTTC	CASSLGIWDRFYGYTF
.	.	TRBV27	TRBJ2-7	TGTGCCAGCACTAGGACACCCCGCTCCTTCGAGCAGTACTTC	CASTRTPRSFEQYF
TRBD1	few	TRBV6-1	TRBJ1-5	TGTGCCAGCAGTCGGGACAGGGGGAGGCAGCCCCAGCATTTT	CASSRDRGRQPQHF
.	many	TRBV24-1	TRBJ2-1	TGTGCCACCAGTGATTTACCGGGGAGAGCCTACAATGAGCAGTTCTTC	CATSDLPGRAYNEQFF
.	many	TRBV7-9	TRBJ1-1	TGTGCCAGCAGCTGGGACACGGGGAACACTGAAGCTTTCTTT	CASSWDTGNTEAFF
.	.	TRBV6-6	TRBJ2-3	TGTGCCAGCAGTCGGGCCCTCGGAGATACGCAGTATTTT	CASSRALGDTQYF
.	many	TRBV6-5	TRBJ1-1	TGTGCCAGCAGATTACCCTCGGCCCTTGAAGCTTTCTTT	CASRLPSALEAFF
.	once	TRBV28	TRBJ2-3	TGTGCCAGCAATCTGGGCAGTAGGGATACGCAGTATTTT	CASNLGSRDTQYF
TRBD1	many	TRBV18	TRBJ1-6	TGTGCCAGCTCACTCTCGGACAGGGGGAATTCACCCCTCCACTTT	CASSLSDRGNSPLHF
.	many	TRBV5-5	TRBJ2-6	TGTGCCAGCAGCCCCGCCATGACAGTCTCTGGGGCCAACGTCCTGACTTTC	CASSPAMTVSGANVLTF
TRBD2	few	TRBV6-1	TRBJ2-1	TGTGCCAGCAGTGAATTAGAGCGGGGGGGCCGTGAGCAGTTCTTC	CASSELERGGREQFF
.	many	TRBV29-1	TRBJ2-3	TGCAGCGTTGGTCTTGGACTCTCCGATACGCAGTATTTT	CSVGLGLSDTQYF
.	.	TRBV11-2	TRBJ1-5	TGTGCCAGCAGCTTAAACTTCAATCAGCCCCAGCATTTT	CASSLNFNQPQHF
.	.	TRBV27	TRBJ1-1	TGTGCCAGCAGTTTAGGGCCAACCATGAACACTGAAGCTTTCTTT	CASSLGPTMNTEAFF
.	.	TRBV6-1	TRBJ2-1	TGTGCCAGCGGATGGAGGAGCTCCTACAATGAGCAGTTCTTC	CASGWRSSYNEQFF
TRBD1	many	TRBV29-1	TRBJ2-1	TGCAGCGTTGTCACAGGGGGTGGGGGTGAGCAGTTCTTC	CSVVTGGGGEQFF
.	few	TRBV4-1	TRBJ2-5	TGCGCGTGGTTACGCACCGGGTCCAAGTACCAAGAGACCCAGTACTTC	CAWLRTGSKYQETQYF
.	few	TRBV14	TRBJ2-1	TGTGCCAGCAGCCGAGTCGGGGGCTGGCAGTCCTACAATGAGCAGTTCTTC	CASSRVGGWQSYNEQFF
TRBD1	.	TRBV5-1	TRBJ1-6	TGCGCCAGCAGCTTGGATGGCCCGGGACAGAATTCACCCCTCCACTTT	CASSLDGPGQNSPLHF
TRBD1	.	TRBV7-6	TRBJ1-1	TGTGCCAGCAGCGATGACAGGGGAACTGAAGCTTTCTTT	CASSDDRGTEAFF
.	.	TRBV28	TRBJ2-1	TGTGCCAGCAGTTTAAACAGGTACAATGAGCAGTTCTTC	CASSLNRYNEQFF
.	.	TRBV20-1	TRBJ1-1	TGCAGTGTAGGGGGGAGTTACACTGAAGCTTTCTTT	CSVGGSYTEAFF
TRBD1	.	TRBV19	TRBJ2-3	TGTGCCAGTACCCCGGGACAGGCATTCACAGATACGCAGTATTTT	CASTPGQAFTDTQYF
TRBD2	many	TRBV7-6	TRBJ2-3	TGTGCCAGCAGCTTAGGTCTAGCGGGGGGGCTCACAGATACGCAGTATTTT	CASSLGLAGGLTDTQYF
TRBD2	many	TRBV5-4	TRBJ2-7	TGTGCCAGCAGTTCTGCGGGACTAGCGGGACGAAACGAGCAGTACTTC	CASSSAGLAGRNEQYF
.	.	TRBV12-5	TRBJ2-7	TGTGCTAGTGGTTTGGTAACAGACGGCTCCTACGAGCAGTACTTC	CASGLVTDGSYEQYF
.	few	TRBV25-1	TRBJ1-5	TGTGCCAGCAGTGATAATATACAGGCCGGCAATCAGCCCCAGCATTTT	CASSDNIQAGNQPQHF
TRBD1	many	TRBV29-1	TRBJ1-1	TGCAGCGTTGGGGGACAGGTGGTATGGGGCACTGAAGCTTTCTTT	CSVGGQVVWGTEAFF
.	.	TRBV4-2	TRBJ2-3	TGTGCCAGCAGCCAAGACCTCCACTCGGGTATACGGCAGTATTTT	CASSQDLHSGIRQYF
.	few	TRBV19	TRBJ2-2	TGTGCCAGTAGTATTTTTTCAAAGGTGACCGGGGAGCTGTTTTTT	CASSIFSKVTGELFF
.	few	TRBV20-1	TRBJ2-7	TGCAGTGCTAGAGCATCCAACACCTACTACGAGCAGTACTTC	CSARASNTYYEQYF
.	many	TRBV12-3/TRBV12-4	TRBJ1-4	TGTGCCAGCACCCAGCAGACAACTAATGAAAAACTGTTTTTT	CASTQQTTNEKLFF
.	many	TRBV30	TRBJ1-1	TGTGCCTGGAGTGTGATACCTGAAGCTTTCTTT	CAWSVIPEAFF
TRBD2	.	TRBV7-8	TRBJ2-1	TGTGCCAGCAGCTTATCCGGGAGGAATGAGCAGTTCTTC	CASSLSGRNEQFF
.	few	TRBV29-1	TRBJ1-2	TGCAGCGTTGAAGCTCAAAACTATGGCTACACCTTC	CSVEAQNYGYTF
TRBD1	many	TRBV7-9	TRBJ1-2	TGTGCCAGCAGCTTTACCAAAGGACAGGGAAGAAACTATGGCTACACCTTC	CASSFTKGQGRNYGYTF
TRBD1	many	TRBV20-1	TRBJ1-2	TGCAGTGCTAGGGGCAGGGGACAGGCTCTCTATGGCTACACCTTC	CSARGRGQALYGYTF
TRBD2	many	TRBV23-1	TRBJ2-1	TGCGCCAGCAGTCAATCGGTAACTAGCGGGAGAAGGAATGAGCAGTTCTTC	CASSQSVTSGRRNEQFF
TRBD2	many	TRBV5-1	TRBJ2-7	TGCGCCAGCAGCTTGTATCGGACTAGCGAAAGCGAGCAGTACTTC	CASSLYRTSESEQYF
.	.	TRBV19	TRBJ2-1	TGTGCCAGTAGTAACCCCAGAGAGAGCTCCTACAATGAGCAGTTCTTC	CASSNPRESSYNEQFF
.	.	TRBV5-5	TRBJ2-7	TGTGCCAGCAGCTTGTCAGGGGTGGCCTACGAGCAGTACTTC	CASSLSGVAYEQYF
.	once	TRBV11-2	TRBJ2-5	TGTGCCAGCAGCTTAGGGGGTCAGGCGGCCCAGTACTTC	CASSLGGQAAQYF
.	few	TRBV15	TRBJ2-2	TGTGCCACCAGCAGAGATGAGGGCAGGGTCATGACCGGGGAGCTGTTTTTT	CATSRDEGRVMTGELFF
TRBD1	.	TRBV20-1	TRBJ2-7	TGCAGTGCTAGGGCTGAGACACCGGGACAGAGAAGCTCCTACGAGCAGTACTTC	CSARAETPGQRSSYEQYF
TRBD2	many	TRBV11-2	TRBJ2-1	TGTGCCAGCAGCCCCTGGGACTACCGCTCCTACAATGAGCAGTTCTTC	CASSPWDYRSYNEQFF
TRBD1	many	TRBV28	TRBJ2-7	TGTGCCAGCAGTAATCAAAAGGTAGAGTGGGACAGCTTACACGAGCAGTACTTC	CASSNQKVEWDSLHEQYF
.	many	TRBV5-1	TRBJ2-7	TGCGCCAGCACTACCGGGACATGGAGCTCCTACGAGCAGTACTTC	CASTTGTWSSYEQYF
TRBD1	few	TRBV7-2	TRBJ1-5	TGTGCCAGCAGCTTAGGGGACAGATATAGCAATCAGCCCCAGCATTTT	CASSLGDRYSNQPQHF
.	many	TRBV29-1	TRBJ2-6	TGCAGCGTTGATGGCCTACCCTCTGGGGCCAACGTCCTGACTTTC	CSVDGLPSGANVLTF
TRBD1	many	TRBV6-1	TRBJ1-5	TGTGCCAGCATACCGGACAGGGGGCTCGCTCAGCCCCAGCATTTT	CASIPDRGLAQPQHF
TRBD2	once	TRBV20-1	TRBJ2-1	TGCAGTGCTAGAGGACTAGCGGAGGAGGACAATGAGCAGTTCTTC	CSARGLAEEDNEQFF